This T cell receptor beta chain came from a study of T cells in Graves' hyperthyroidism and ophthalmopathy. CDR1 is SGHAT, CDR2 FQNNGV, per germline. V lost 1 base, J lost 4 bases, and 11 bases lay in between. This CDR3 is built from 15 residues. General observations from the study: Ophthalmopathy was told apart from stable hyperthyroidism by a 13 V-J model. Blood also carried most thyroid clonotypes expanded above 0.001.

Amplification of TCR beta CDR3 regions was performed using RNA transcripts as template. An initial round of RT-PCR targeting the TCR CDR3 relied on the HTBI primer set. TCRdb re-analysed the multiplex PCR reads in MiXCR, keeping a single row per CDR3 protein. The table records hundreds of thousands of distinct CDR3 sequences, 14% of them present only once. Hyperthyroidism had been newly diagnosed in patients aged 18 to 65, and its duration was under 2 months. Based on clinical symptoms, serum thyroxine and TRAb, thyroid ultrasound and orbital computed tomography, diagnoses were reached. This clonotype has a count of ten or more. As yet, its antigen is unknown.

The sequence came from a woman aged 18-35 years with Graves' hyperthyroidism. The sample taken for sequencing was blood. This chain connects TRBV11-2 to TRBJ1-5; the D gene is possibly TRBD1 (6 bases). The CDR3 sequence: CASSLAWGRNQPQHF. CDR3 coding DNA: TGTGCCAGCAGCTTAGCATGGGGGCGTAATCAGCCCCAGCATTTT.